Included here is one T cell receptor (beta chain) sequence, with context. What it binds is not known. CD4+ T cells that had been cultured provided DNA sequenced with the Oncomine TCR Beta short-read assay. TCRdb ran MiXCR on the PCR reads and lists one entry per CDR3 protein. The repertoire holds about 23,000 distinct CDR3 sequences, with 67% as singletons. This entry is derived from a study of vaccination and CD4 T cells after COVID-19. The CDR3 runs 16 residues. V was pared by 6 bases and J by 5 bases, with 10 bases of the junction left unmatched. CDR1 MNHNS and CDR2 SASEGT come from the germline V gene. The treatment is: roughly 10-day PBMC culture with coronavirus spike peptide pools or control peptides (ViraFEST assay).

This rearrangement joins TRBV6-1 to TRBJ2-3, with 11 bases lining up with TRBD2. Sequencing was performed on CD4+ T cells from blood, cultured in vitro, taken after SARS-CoV-2 vaccination. This receptor was obtained from a human donor who received a COVID-19 vaccine. CDR3 loop: CASSQRLAGWGDTQYF. The CDR3 bases are TGTGCCAGCAGCCAGAGACTAGCGGGGTGGGGAGATACGCAGTATTTT.